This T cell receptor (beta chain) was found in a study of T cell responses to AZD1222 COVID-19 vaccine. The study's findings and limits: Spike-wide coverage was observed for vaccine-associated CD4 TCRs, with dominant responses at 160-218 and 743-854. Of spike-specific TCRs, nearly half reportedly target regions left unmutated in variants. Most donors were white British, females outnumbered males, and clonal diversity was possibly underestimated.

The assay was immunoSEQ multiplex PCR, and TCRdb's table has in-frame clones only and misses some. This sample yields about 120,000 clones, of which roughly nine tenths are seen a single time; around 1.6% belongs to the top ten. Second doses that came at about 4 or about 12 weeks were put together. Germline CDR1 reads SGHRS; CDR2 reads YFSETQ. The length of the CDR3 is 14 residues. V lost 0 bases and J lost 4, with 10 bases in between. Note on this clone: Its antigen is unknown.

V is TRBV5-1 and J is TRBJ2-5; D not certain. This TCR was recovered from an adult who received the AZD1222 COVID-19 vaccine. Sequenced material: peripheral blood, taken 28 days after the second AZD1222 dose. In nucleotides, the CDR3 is TGCGCCAGCAGCTTGGGGGCAGTACGAGAGACCCAGTACTTC. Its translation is CASSLGAVRETQYF.